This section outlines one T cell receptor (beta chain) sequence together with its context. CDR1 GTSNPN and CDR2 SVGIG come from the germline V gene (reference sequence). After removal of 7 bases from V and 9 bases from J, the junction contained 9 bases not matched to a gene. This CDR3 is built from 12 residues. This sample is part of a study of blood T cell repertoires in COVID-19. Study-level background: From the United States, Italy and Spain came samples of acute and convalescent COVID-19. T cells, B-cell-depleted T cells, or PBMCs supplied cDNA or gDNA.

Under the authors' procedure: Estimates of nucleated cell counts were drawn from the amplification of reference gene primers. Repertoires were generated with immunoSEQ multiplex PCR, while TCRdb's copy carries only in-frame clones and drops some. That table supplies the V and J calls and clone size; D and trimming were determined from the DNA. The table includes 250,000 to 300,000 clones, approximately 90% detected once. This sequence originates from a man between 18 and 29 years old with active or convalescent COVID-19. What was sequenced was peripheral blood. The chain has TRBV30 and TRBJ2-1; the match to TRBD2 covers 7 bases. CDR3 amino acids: CAFYSGRGEQFF. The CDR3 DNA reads TGTGCCTTCTATAGCGGGCGGGGTGAGCAGTTCTTC.